Below, one T cell receptor beta chain is given with its context. Using immunoSEQ multiplex PCR, the repertoire was profiled, and TCRdb retains in-frame clones only, with some absent. The data contain approximately 50,000 clones, roughly 73% of them singletons. From germline, CDR1 is KGHSH and CDR2 LQKENI. CDR3 size: 14 residues. V trimming: 2 bases; J trimming: 7 bases; junction bases outside the gene matches: 4. The data were obtained in a study of radiotherapy plus CTLA-4 blockade in lung cancer. The V call is TRBV18, the J call TRBJ1-2; 10 bases match TRBD1. This material consisted of peripheral blood, taken from a patient treated with radiotherapy plus ipilimumab. The TCR sequence derives from a human donor with non-small cell lung cancer who had a complete response to radiotherapy plus ipilimumab. The CDR3 loop is CASSPNRDRGGYTF. CDR3 DNA: TGTGCCAGCTCACCAAACCGGGACAGGGGTGGCTACACCTTC. The full variable domain, with the rest looked up from reference TRBV18 and TRBJ1-2, is NAGVMQNPRHLVRRRGQEARLRCSPMKGHSHVYWYRQLPEEGLKFMVYLQKENIIDESGMPKERFSAEFPKEGPSILRIQQVVRGDSAAYFCASSPNRDRGGYTFGSGTRLTVV.